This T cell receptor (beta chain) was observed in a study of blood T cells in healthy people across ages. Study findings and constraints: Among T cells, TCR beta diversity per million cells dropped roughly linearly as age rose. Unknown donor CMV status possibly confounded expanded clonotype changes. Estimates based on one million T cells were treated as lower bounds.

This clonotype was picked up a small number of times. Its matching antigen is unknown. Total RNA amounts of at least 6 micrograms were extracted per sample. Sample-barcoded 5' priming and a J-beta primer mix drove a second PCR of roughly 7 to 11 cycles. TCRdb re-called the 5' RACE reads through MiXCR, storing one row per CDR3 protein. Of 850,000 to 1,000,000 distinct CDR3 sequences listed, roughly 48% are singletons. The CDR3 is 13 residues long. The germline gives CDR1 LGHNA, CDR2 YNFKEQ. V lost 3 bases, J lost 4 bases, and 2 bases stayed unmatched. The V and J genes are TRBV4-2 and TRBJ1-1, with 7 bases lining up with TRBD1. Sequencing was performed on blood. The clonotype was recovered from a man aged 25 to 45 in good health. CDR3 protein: CASSHAGGTEAFF. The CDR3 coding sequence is TGTGCCAGCAGCCATGCAGGGGGCACTGAAGCTTTCTTT.